A single sample is the source of the 27 T cell receptor beta chains below, sequenced in a study of beta chain features in type 1 diabetes. Findings and caveats of the study: In all four CD4+ subsets, TCRB CDR3 length was significantly, moderately reduced in type 1 diabetes.

The antigens of these receptors remain unknown. The study reverse transcribed the entire isolated RNA, so it sequenced expressed TCRB transcripts. Clones were sequenced by immunoSEQ multiplex PCR, and TCRdb holds only the in-frame ones, with some missing. The table shows about 360,000 clones, with roughly 13% occurring only once. The sequencing sample was made of naive CD4+ T cells from blood. The receptors come from a woman aged 18 to 35 with type 1 diabetes.

This clone was seen a handful of times. The chain recombines TRBV27 with TRBJ1-2; D perhaps matches TRBD1 (5 bases). This CDR3 has 17 residues. Per germline, CDR1 MNHEY and CDR2 SMNVEV (reference sequence). V lost 2 bases, J lost 0 bases, and 16 bases lay in between. The CDR3 DNA sequence: TGTGCCAGCAGTTTACTAGGACGGGGGGAACCTAACTATGGCTACACCTTC. Its protein is CASSLLGRGEPNYGYTF.

This clone was observed a few times. This chain's CDR3 is CASSAKEGSYGYTF. The CDR3 DNA reads as TGTGCCAGTTCGGCGAAGGAGGGGTCCTATGGCTACACCTTC. The J gene is TRBJ1-2, the V gene TRBV7-2; possible D gene TRBD1, 5 bases. Germline V CDR1 and CDR2: SGHTA, FQGNSA. The CDR3 is 14 residues long. Trimming took off 9 bases at V and 4 bases at J, with 18 bases between the two ends.

The chain is built from TRBV19 and TRBJ2-5; D may be TRBD2 (6 bases). The V and J ends lost 6 bases and 1 base respectively, with 12 bases between them. Germline CDR1 and CDR2: LNHDA and SQIVND (reference sequence). The CDR3 loop spans 14 amino acids. CDR3 region: CASSVAATQETQYF. The CDR3 coding sequence is TGTGCCAGTAGCGTAGCGGCTACCCAAGAGACCCAGTACTTC.

This clone was observed a few times. The chain couples TRBV4-3 to TRBJ1-2; 7 nucleotides match TRBD1. CDR1 and CDR2 (germline): LGHNA, YSLEER. CDR3 length: 14 amino acids. The junction had 3 bases not matched to a gene; V was cut back by 0 bases and J by 5 bases. The CDR3 region has the DNA TGCGCCAGCAGCCAAGAGGAGGGGGCGTATGGCTACACCTTC. Encoded protein: CASSQEEGAYGYTF.

V and J are TRBV5-1 and TRBJ2-3; maybe TRBD1 (6 bases). This CDR3 has 14 amino acids. Germline loops: CDR1 SGHRS, CDR2 YFSETQ. The V gene lost 4 bases and the J gene lost 2 bases, with 11 bases spanning the gap. The CDR3 nucleotides are TGCGCCAGCAGCAGCAGGGGTCACACAGATACGCAGTATTTT. It specifies CASSSRGHTDTQYF.

The J gene is TRBJ1-2, the V gene TRBV10-2; D not resolved. V was pared by 6 bases and J by 0 bases, with 11 bases between. This CDR3 is 14 amino acids long. The germline V gene encodes CDR1 WSHSY and CDR2 SAAADI. The CDR3 loop is CASRDFLANYGYTF. As DNA, the CDR3 is TGCGCCAGCAGAGACTTCTTAGCTAACTATGGCTACACCTTC.

This clone was seen a handful of times. The chain combines TRBV27 with TRBJ1-5; 7 positions match TRBD1. With 3 bases clipped from V and 5 bases from J, the junction kept 10 bases outside the gene matches. Germline assignment: CDR1 MNHEY and CDR2 SMNVEV (reference sequence). The CDR3 is 16 amino acids. The CDR3 sequence: CASSFRGTGDDQPQHF. The CDR3, as DNA: TGTGCCAGCAGTTTCCGCGGAACAGGGGATGATCAGCCCCAGCATTTT.

This clone was observed a few times. The gene calls are TRBV15 and TRBJ2-1; 10 bases align to TRBD2. CDR3 size: 15 residues. CDR1 and CDR2 (germline): LNHNV, YYDKDF (reference sequence). Germline trimming cut 8 bases from V and 8 bases from J; bases unmatched to any gene: 12. This chain's CDR3 is CATGIAGGTLYEQFF. CDR3 nucleotide sequence: TGTGCCACCGGAATAGCGGGGGGCACGTTGTATGAGCAGTTCTTC.

In this sample, this clone turned up a few times. The chain recombines TRBV21-1 with TRBJ2-7; the table's D call TRBD1 went unverified against the DNA. TRBV21-1 is marked as a pseudogene. CDR3 size: 13 residues. Written as DNA, the CDR3 is TGTGCCAGCAGCAAAGGGGGGACATTCGAGCAGTACTTC. It specifies CASSKGGTFEQYF.

The rearrangement joins TRBV28 to TRBJ1-2; the match to TRBD1 covers 8 bases. Germline-derived CDR1 and CDR2 are MDHEN and SYDVKM. The CDR3 covers 16 residues. V lost 3 bases, J lost 6 bases, and 12 bases stayed unmatched. The DNA for the CDR3 is TGTGCCAGCAGTTTGTTTCCCGGACAGGGCGGTAATGGCTACACCTTC. The encoded protein is CASSLFPGQGGNGYTF.

This chain uses TRBV5-1 with TRBJ2-3; D gene uncertain. The length of the CDR3 is 15 residues. V was trimmed by 6 bases and J by 6 bases, leaving 20 bases between them. Germline CDR1 SGHRS, CDR2 YFSETQ. CDR3 residues: CASTRSLAAQDTQYF. CDR3 DNA: TGCGCCAGCACCCGGAGTTTGGCGGCCCAGGATACGCAGTATTTT. Combining the CDR3 with reference TRBV5-1 and TRBJ2-3 gives the whole variable domain KAGVTQTPRYLIKTRGQQVTLSCSPISGHRSVSWYQQTPGQGLQFLFEYFSETQRNKGNFPGRFSGRQFSNSRSEMNVSTLELGDSALYLCASTRSLAAQDTQYFGPGTRLTVL.

V gene TRBV28 combines with J gene TRBJ1-2; 7 bases agree with TRBD1. V lost 5 bases and J lost 5; bases outside the gene matches: 5. Germline-derived CDR1 and CDR2 are MDHEN and SYDVKM. The CDR3 spans 13 residues. The CDR3 nucleotides are TGTGCCAGCAGTGCCGCAGGGGGGTATGGCTACACCTTC. It translates to CASSAAGGYGYTF.

The chain is built from TRBV6-1 and TRBJ2-1; 11 nucleotides match TRBD2. CDR3 length equals 15 residues. The germline V gene has CDR1 MNHNS and CDR2 SASEGT. The V gene end was trimmed by 8 bases and the J gene end by 10 bases; junction bases not matched to a gene: 13. CDR3 sequence (DNA): TGTGCCAGCGTAACCGGGACTAGCGGCAATTACGAGCAGTTCTTC. This gives the protein CASVTGTSGNYEQFF.

This rearrangement joins TRBV25-1 to TRBJ2-7; no clear D gene. The CDR3 is 12 residues long. The V gene's germline CDR1 is MGHDK and CDR2 SYGVNS. The germline V and J ends were trimmed by 2 bases and 8 bases, with 10 bases remaining between them. As DNA, the CDR3 is TGTGCCAGCAGTGAACCCGGTCGTCAGCAGTACTTC. Translated, it gives CASSEPGRQQYF.

This clone has only a few counts. The chain combines TRBV25-1 with TRBJ2-1; 9 nucleotides align to TRBD2. Losses at the gene ends were 8 bases for V and 12 bases for J; bases not matched to a gene: 8. CDR1 and CDR2 from the germline V gene are MGHDK and SYGVNS. CDR3 length: 12 amino acids. The CDR3 sequence: CASASGRSPQFF. In nucleotides, the CDR3 is TGTGCCAGCGCAAGCGGGAGGTCCCCGCAGTTCTTC.

This clone was counted only a few times. The V call is TRBV25-1, the J call TRBJ2-5; 7 bases line up with TRBD1. After removal of 4 bases from V and 5 bases from J, the junction contained 10 bases not matched to a gene. The CDR3 is 15 residues long. CDR1 is MGHDK, CDR2 SYGVNS, per germline. The CDR3 nucleotides read TGTGCCAGCAGTGTCCCGACAGGGTTAATGGAGACCCAGTACTTC. Protein sequence: CASSVPTGLMETQYF.

This clone was seen a handful of times. The chain carries TRBV5-1 and TRBJ2-5; 7 bases are shared with TRBD2. Germline V CDR1 and CDR2: SGHRS, YFSETQ. With 1 base clipped from V and 2 bases from J, the junction kept 2 bases outside the gene matches. The CDR3 runs to 14 residues. CDR3 sequence: CASSLRGDQETQYF. CDR3 sequence (DNA): TGCGCCAGCAGCTTGCGGGGGGATCAAGAGACCCAGTACTTC.

V gene TRBV28 combines with J gene TRBJ2-3; TRBD2 agrees at 9 bases. This CDR3 contains 15 residues. Germline trimming cut 6 bases from V and 3 bases from J; bases unmatched to any gene: 7. CDR1 is MDHEN and CDR2 is SYDVKM in the germline V gene. Here the CDR3 reads CASSSLSGSTDTQYF. The CDR3, as DNA: TGTGCCAGCAGCAGCCTTAGCGGGAGTACAGATACGCAGTATTTT.

The chain is built from TRBV7-9 and TRBJ1-5; no reliable D call. V lost 5 bases and J lost 2, with 7 bases in between. CDR1 is SEHNR and CDR2 is FQNEAQ in the germline V gene (reference sequence). The CDR3 has 13 amino acids. CDR3 in DNA: TGTGCCAGCAGCGGCACAGGCAATCAGCCCCAGCATTTT. Translated: CASSGTGNQPQHF.

V gene TRBV25-1 combines with J gene TRBJ1-3; D not resolved. V dropped 6 bases and J dropped 0 bases, with 9 bases sitting between them. This CDR3 region has 14 residues. CDR1 is MGHDK, CDR2 SYGVNS, per germline. CDR3 nucleotide sequence: TGTGCCAGCAGGGAGAGCTCCTCTGGAAACACCATATATTTT. Residues: CASRESSSGNTIYF. Full variable domain (rest looked up from reference TRBV25-1 and TRBJ1-3): EADIYQTPRYLVIGTGKKITLECSQTMGHDKMYWYQQDPGMELHLIHYSYGVNSTEKGDLSSESTVSRIRTEHFPLTLESARPSHTSQYLCASRESSSGNTIYFGEGSWLTVV.

The genes are TRBV4-3 and TRBJ2-6; the D is unclear. V was trimmed by 5 bases and J by 0 bases, leaving 5 bases between them. The length of the CDR3 is 14 residues. CDR1 and CDR2 (germline): LGHNA, YSLEER. The DNA for the CDR3 is TGCGCCAGCAGCGGAGACTCTGGGGCCAACGTCCTGACTTTC. This translates into CASSGDSGANVLTF.

The rearrangement links TRBV29-1 to TRBJ1-1; TRBD1 matches at 7 bases. Germline-derived CDR1 and CDR2 are SQVTM and ANQGSEA. The CDR3 totals 13 residues. V dropped 4 bases and J dropped 7; count of bases not matched to a gene: 9. In nucleotides, the CDR3 is TGCAGCGTTGTTAGTCAAGGGGGCGATGAAGCTTTCTTT. Protein product: CSVVSQGGDEAFF.

The gene calls are TRBV30 and TRBJ1-2; TRBD1 is a possible D gene (5 bases). V lost 5 bases and J 4 bases, leaving 14 bases between the germline ends. The germline CDR1 and CDR2 sequences are GTSNPN and SVGIG (reference sequence). The CDR3 is 13 residues long. CDR3 in amino acids: CAWGAELAYGYTF. In nucleotides, the CDR3 is TGTGCCTGGGGGGCGGAACTAGCCTATGGCTACACCTTC. The full variable domain, its missing parts supplied by reference TRBV30 and TRBJ1-2, is SQTIHQWPATLVQPVGSPLSLECTVEGTSNPNLYWYRQAAGRGLQLLFYSVGIGQISSEVPQNLSASRPQDRQFILSSKKLLLSDSGFYLCAWGAELAYGYTFGSGTRLTVV.

The chain employs TRBV5-1 and TRBJ2-4, with D maybe TRBD1 (6 bases). CDR3 length: 14 residues. The germline CDR1 and CDR2 sequences are SGHRS and YFSETQ. V was pared by 2 bases and J by 8 bases, with 14 bases between. CDR3 protein: CASSLQGSWDIQYF. CDR3 bases: TGCGCCAGCAGCTTACAGGGATCATGGGACATTCAGTACTTC.

This clone has only a few counts. V and J are TRBV15 and TRBJ1-1, with a possible D match to TRBD1 (6 bases). CDR1 is LNHNV, CDR2 YYDKDF, per germline (reference sequence). The CDR3 loop spans 12 amino acids. V dropped 3 bases and J dropped 10 bases, with 12 bases sitting between them. CDR3 nucleotide sequence: TGTGCCACCAGCAGGGAGGGGGGGGCAGCTTTCTTT. Translation gives CATSREGGAAFF.

This clone was observed a handful of times. The chain has TRBV2 and TRBJ2-7; D is perhaps TRBD2 (6 bases). The CDR3 spans 14 residues. Germline loops: CDR1 SNHLY, CDR2 FYNNEI. Trimming left V 7 bases short and J 0 bases short, with 13 bases between. The chain's CDR3 is CASTAGTSSYEQYF. In DNA, the CDR3 is TGTGCCAGCACCGCGGGGACCAGCTCCTACGAGCAGTACTTC.

This clone was seen more than once but under ten times. This chain uses TRBV28 with TRBJ1-3; D call uncertain. The CDR3 length is 12 residues. With 6 bases removed from V and 4 bases from J, the gap between germline ends came to 7 bases. From germline, CDR1 is MDHEN and CDR2 SYDVKM. The CDR3 DNA is TGTGCCAGCAGCGGGGTCGGAAACACCATATATTTT. It encodes CASSGVGNTIYF.